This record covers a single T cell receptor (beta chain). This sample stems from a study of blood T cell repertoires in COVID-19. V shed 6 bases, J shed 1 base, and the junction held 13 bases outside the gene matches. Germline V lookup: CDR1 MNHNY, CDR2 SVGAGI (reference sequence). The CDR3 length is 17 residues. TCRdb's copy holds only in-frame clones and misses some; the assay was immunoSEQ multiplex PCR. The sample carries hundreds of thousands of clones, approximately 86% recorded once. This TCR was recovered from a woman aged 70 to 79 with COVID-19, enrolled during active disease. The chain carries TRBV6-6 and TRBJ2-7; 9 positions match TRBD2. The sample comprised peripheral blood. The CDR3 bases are TGTGCCAGCAGCCGAGCGGGGGGCCACCCGACTTCCTACGAGCAGTACTTC. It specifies CASSRAGGHPTSYEQYF.